This T cell receptor beta chain was captured in a study of T-cell reconstitution after alpha-beta-depleted transplantation in children. Preparing the TCRbeta library involved the use of unique molecular identifiers. TCRdb re-called the PCR reads through MiXCR, storing one row per CDR3 protein. The sample has roughly 180,000 distinct CDR3 sequences; approximately 15% are singletons. The sequence was collected from a human donor who donated a stem cell graft to a child with acute lymphoblastic leukemia. The material was PBMCs from the stem cell graft donor, obtained from the stem cell graft.

The CDR3 sequence is CSARSRDRGLDYGYTF. Here the CDR3 DNA reads TGCAGTGCTAGATCGAGGGACAGGGGGCTGGACTATGGCTACACCTTC. The chain employs TRBV20-1 and TRBJ1-2; 12 positions agree with TRBD1. Looked up from germline, CDR1 is DFQATT and CDR2 is SNEGSKA (reference sequence). Trimming cost V 2 bases and J 3 bases; bases outside gene matches: 7. The CDR3 is 16 residues long.